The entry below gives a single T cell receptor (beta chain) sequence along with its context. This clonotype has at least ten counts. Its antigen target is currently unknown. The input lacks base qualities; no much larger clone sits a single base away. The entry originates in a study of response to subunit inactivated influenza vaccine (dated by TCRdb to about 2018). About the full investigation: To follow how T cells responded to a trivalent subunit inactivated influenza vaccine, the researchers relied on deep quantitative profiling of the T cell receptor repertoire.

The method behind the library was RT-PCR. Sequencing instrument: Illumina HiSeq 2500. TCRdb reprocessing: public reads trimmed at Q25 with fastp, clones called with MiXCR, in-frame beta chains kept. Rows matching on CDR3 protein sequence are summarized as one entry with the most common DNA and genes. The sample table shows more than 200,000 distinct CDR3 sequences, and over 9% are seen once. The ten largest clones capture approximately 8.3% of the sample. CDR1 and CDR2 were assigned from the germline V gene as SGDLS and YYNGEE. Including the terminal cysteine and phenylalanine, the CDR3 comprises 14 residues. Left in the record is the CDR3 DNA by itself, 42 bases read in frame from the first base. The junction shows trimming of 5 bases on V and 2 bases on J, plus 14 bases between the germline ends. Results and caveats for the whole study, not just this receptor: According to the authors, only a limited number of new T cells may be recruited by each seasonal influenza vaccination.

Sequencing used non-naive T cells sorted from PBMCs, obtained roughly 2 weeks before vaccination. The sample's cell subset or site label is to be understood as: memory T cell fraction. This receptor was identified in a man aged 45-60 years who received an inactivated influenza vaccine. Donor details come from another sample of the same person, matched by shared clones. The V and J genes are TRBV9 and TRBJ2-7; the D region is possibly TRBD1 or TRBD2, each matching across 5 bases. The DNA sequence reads TGTGCCAGCAGTTTAGGGACGGAGACCTACGAGCAGTACTTC. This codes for CASSLGTETYEQYF.